The T cell receptor beta chain described here comes from a study of shared T cell receptors in the human thymus. The CDR3 contains 15 residues. The germline gives CDR1 SGHNT, CDR2 YENEEA. J was trimmed by 1 base and V by 5 bases; bases with no gene match: 5. TCRdb's copy holds only in-frame clones and misses some; the assay was immunoSEQ multiplex PCR. The table lists about 660,000 clones, roughly 90% of them singletons. The sample also formed part of further work on human thymus T cells. That source notes: Healthy Finnish infants having corrective surgery for congenital heart defects served as donors. Thymic and blood repertoires seemed to show skewed V and J gene use. The related literature has documented a marked overlap of thymic repertoires among unrelated individuals.

This chain uses TRBV11-3 with TRBJ1-1, with 9 bases lining up with TRBD1. The clonotype was recovered from a boy less than two years old with a congenital heart defect. The sample consisted of thymocytes. The CDR3 sequence is CASSTRDRANTEAFF. The CDR3 nucleotides are TGTGCCAGCAGCACCCGGGACAGGGCGAACACTGAAGCTTTCTTT.